These 8 T cell receptor beta chains were all obtained from the same sample, sequenced in a study of T-cell reconstitution after alpha-beta-depleted transplantation in children. Preparation of the TCRbeta library used unique molecular identifiers. Using its own MiXCR run on the PCR reads, TCRdb lists one record per CDR3 protein. This sample has fewer than 750,000 distinct CDR3 sequences; 23% occur once, and the top ten carry 11% to 15%. Sequenced here: PBMCs, mostly from graft donor cells, sampled 360 days after TCRalphabeta/CD19-depleted stem cell transplant. The receptors here all came from a boy younger than two who had a stem cell transplant for acute myeloid leukemia, so the T cells may come from the graft donor.

The rearrangement joins TRBV5-1 to TRBJ1-3, with D possibly matching TRBD1 (5 bases). The V end lost 1 base, the J end lost 4 bases, and 9 bases lay between the germline ends. The CDR3 sequence is 14 residues long. Germline V gene sequence: CDR1 SGHRS, CDR2 YFSETQ. DNA of the CDR3: TGCGCCAGCAGCTTGCCAGGGCCAGGAAACACCATATATTTT. This gives the protein CASSLPGPGNTIYF.

The sample holds a few counts of this clonotype. This chain uses TRBV6-1 with TRBJ2-5, with 7 nucleotides matching TRBD1. CDR3 size: 17 residues. V shed 4 bases, J shed 2 bases, and the junction held 13 bases outside the gene matches. CDR1 and CDR2 from the germline V gene are MNHNS and SASEGT. Written as DNA, the CDR3 is TGTGCCAGCAGTGTCCACACCGACAGGGCTGGGCAAGAGACCCAGTACTTC. It translates to CASSVHTDRAGQETQYF.

Ten or more counts support this clonotype. The J gene is TRBJ2-1, the V gene TRBV20-1; tentatively, D is TRBD1 (6 bases). Trimming pared 5 bases from V and 3 bases from J, leaving 8 bases between. CDR3 length equals 12 residues. CDR1 and CDR2 (germline): DFQATT, SNEGSKA (reference sequence). CDR3 DNA: TGCAGTGCTGGGGGCAACTACAATGAGCAGTTCTTC. Residues: CSAGGNYNEQFF.

The gene calls are TRBV6-1 and TRBJ1-1; TRBD1 is a possible D gene (5 bases). There are 15 residues in the CDR3. CDR1 and CDR2 (germline): MNHNS, SASEGT. Trimming stripped 8 bases from V and 2 bases from J, with 18 bases between. Here the CDR3 DNA reads TGTGCCAGCCGTGGAATTGGACAACGAAACACTGAAGCTTTCTTT. Translated: CASRGIGQRNTEAFF.

This clonotype was picked up many times. At one of its ends the junction is not consistent with the germline gene, which may arise from a read error. The chain's CDR3 is CSVDLGQGSPEASF. Written as DNA, the CDR3 is TGCAGCGTTGACTTGGGACAGGGAAGCCCTGAAGCTTCCTTT. V gene TRBV29-1 combines with J gene TRBJ1-1; 9 nucleotides agree with TRBD1. The CDR3 spans 14 residues. Per germline, CDR1 SQVTM and CDR2 ANQGSEA.

The CDR3 protein is CASSLGGFLETQYF. CDR3 DNA: TGTGCCAGCAGCTTGGGCGGCTTTTTGGAGACCCAGTACTTC. This rearrangement joins TRBV7-9 to TRBJ2-5; D gene unclear. Deletions cut 3 bases from V and 5 bases from J, with 13 bases between. The CDR3 runs to 14 residues. Germline values: CDR1 SEHNR, CDR2 FQNEAQ (reference sequence).

This clonotype was detected many times. The rearrangement uses TRBV6-5 and TRBJ1-1; a weak D match, TRBD1 (6 bases). CDR1 MNHEY and CDR2 SVGAGI come from the germline V gene. The V gene lost 6 bases and the J gene lost 2 bases, with 19 bases spanning the gap. The CDR3 loop spans 16 amino acids. CDR3 sequence (DNA): TGTGCCAGCAGGCCCGGGGGCCTCATGAAAAACACTGAAGCTTTCTTT. It yields the protein CASRPGGLMKNTEAFF.

The chain combines TRBV7-9 with TRBJ2-1, with D hard to call. Germline V gives CDR1 SEHNR, CDR2 FQNEAQ (reference sequence). The CDR3 extends over 11 amino acids. Trimming pared 4 bases from V and 10 bases from J, leaving 8 bases between. CDR3 sequence (DNA): TGTGCCAGCAGCTGGGCAGTCGAGCAGTTCTTC. It codes for CASSWAVEQFF.